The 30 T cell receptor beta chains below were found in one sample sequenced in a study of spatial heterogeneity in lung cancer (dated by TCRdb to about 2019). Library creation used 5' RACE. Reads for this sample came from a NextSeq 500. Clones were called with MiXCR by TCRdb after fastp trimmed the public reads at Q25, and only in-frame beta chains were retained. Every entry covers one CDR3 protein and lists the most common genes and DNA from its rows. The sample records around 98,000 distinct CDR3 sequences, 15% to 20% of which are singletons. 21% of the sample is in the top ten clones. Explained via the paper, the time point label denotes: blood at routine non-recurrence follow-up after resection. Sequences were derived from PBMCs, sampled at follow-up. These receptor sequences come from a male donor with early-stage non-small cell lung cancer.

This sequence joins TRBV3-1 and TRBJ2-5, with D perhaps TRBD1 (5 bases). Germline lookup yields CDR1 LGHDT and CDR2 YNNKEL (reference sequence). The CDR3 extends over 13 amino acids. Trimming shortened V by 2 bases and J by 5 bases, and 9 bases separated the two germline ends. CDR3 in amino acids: CASSQQGWETQYF. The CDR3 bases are TGTGCCAGCAGCCAACAGGGTTGGGAGACCCAGTACTTC.

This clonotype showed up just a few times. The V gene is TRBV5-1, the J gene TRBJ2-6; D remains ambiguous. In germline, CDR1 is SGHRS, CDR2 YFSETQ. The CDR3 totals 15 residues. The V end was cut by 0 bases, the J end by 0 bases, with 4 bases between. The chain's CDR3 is CASSLDVSGANVLTF. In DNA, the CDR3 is TGCGCCAGCAGCTTGGACGTCTCTGGGGCCAACGTCCTGACTTTC.

CDR3 in DNA: TGTGCCAGCAGAGAAGGGACGACGAACACCGGGGAGCTGTTTTTT. Residues: CASREGTTNTGELFF. The genes are TRBV9 and TRBJ2-2; D is possibly TRBD1 or TRBD2 (5 bases each). The CDR3 is made up of 15 amino acids. The V gene lost 5 bases and the J gene lost 0 bases, with 11 bases spanning the gap. The germline V gene encodes CDR1 SGDLS and CDR2 YYNGEE. Drawing the rest from reference TRBV9 and TRBJ2-2, the complete variable domain is DSGVTQTPKHLITATGQRVTLRCSPRSGDLSVYWYQQSLDQGLQFLIQYYNGEERAKGNILERFSAQQFPDLHSELNLSSLELGDSALYFCASREGTTNTGELFFGEGSRLTVL.

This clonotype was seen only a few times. In DNA form, the CDR3 reads TGTGCCAGTGGACAGGCCGTCAGCGTGAACACTGAAGCTTTCTTT. It translates to CASGQAVSVNTEAFF. The chain has TRBV19 and TRBJ1-1, with TRBD1 matching 7 bases. The germline gives CDR1 LNHDA, CDR2 SQIVND (reference sequence). This CDR3 has 15 amino acids. The ends lost 8 bases at V and 0 bases at J; junction bases unmatched: 9.

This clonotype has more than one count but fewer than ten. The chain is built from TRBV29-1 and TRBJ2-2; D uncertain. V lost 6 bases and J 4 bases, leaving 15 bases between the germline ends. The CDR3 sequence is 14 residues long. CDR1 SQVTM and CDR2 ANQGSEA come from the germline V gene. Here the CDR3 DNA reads TGCAGCGTGCTATCAGCTAAGGGCACCGGGGAGCTGTTTTTT. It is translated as CSVLSAKGTGELFF.

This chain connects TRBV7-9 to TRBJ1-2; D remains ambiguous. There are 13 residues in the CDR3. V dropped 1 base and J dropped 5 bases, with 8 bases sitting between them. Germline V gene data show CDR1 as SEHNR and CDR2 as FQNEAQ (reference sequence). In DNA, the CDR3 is TGTGCCAGCAGCTTAGGAGGAGATTATGGCTACACCTTC. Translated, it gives CASSLGGDYGYTF.

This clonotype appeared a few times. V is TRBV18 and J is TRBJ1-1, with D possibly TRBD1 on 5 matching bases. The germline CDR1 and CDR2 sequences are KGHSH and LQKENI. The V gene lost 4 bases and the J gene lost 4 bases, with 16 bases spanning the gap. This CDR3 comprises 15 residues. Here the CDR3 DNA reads TGTGCCAGCTCACTCGGGACGGTTTCAAGCACTGAAGCTTTCTTT. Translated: CASSLGTVSSTEAFF.

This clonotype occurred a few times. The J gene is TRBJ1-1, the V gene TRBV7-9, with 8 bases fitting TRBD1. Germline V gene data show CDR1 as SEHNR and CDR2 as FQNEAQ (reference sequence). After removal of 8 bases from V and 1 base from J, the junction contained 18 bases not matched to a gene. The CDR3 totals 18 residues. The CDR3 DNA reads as TGTGCCAGCGTTATGATGTTGGGCCGTGGGACAGGGAACACTGAAGCTTTCTTT. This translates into CASVMMLGRGTGNTEAFF.

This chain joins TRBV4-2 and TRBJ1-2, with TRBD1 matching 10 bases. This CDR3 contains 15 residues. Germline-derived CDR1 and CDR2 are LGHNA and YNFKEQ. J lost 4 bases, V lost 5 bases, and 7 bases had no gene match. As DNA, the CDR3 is TGTGCCAGCAGCAAGGGGACAGGGGAGACCTATGGCTACACCTTC. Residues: CASSKGTGETYGYTF.

The DNA for the CDR3 is TGTGCCAGCAGCCTTCGGACTAGCGGTGTACAAGAGACCCAGTACTTC. It codes for CASSLRTSGVQETQYF. The chain is built from TRBV3-1 and TRBJ2-5; 10 nucleotides agree with TRBD2. Germline V gives CDR1 LGHDT, CDR2 YNNKEL (reference sequence). This CDR3 region has 16 residues. Trimming cost V 4 bases and J 2 bases; bases outside gene matches: 7.

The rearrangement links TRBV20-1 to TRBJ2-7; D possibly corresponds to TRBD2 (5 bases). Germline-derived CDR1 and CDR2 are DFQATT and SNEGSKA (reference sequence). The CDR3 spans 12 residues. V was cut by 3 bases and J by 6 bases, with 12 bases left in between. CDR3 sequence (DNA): TGCAGTGCTAGGAGCCTAGCTGGCGAGCAGTACTTC. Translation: CSARSLAGEQYF.

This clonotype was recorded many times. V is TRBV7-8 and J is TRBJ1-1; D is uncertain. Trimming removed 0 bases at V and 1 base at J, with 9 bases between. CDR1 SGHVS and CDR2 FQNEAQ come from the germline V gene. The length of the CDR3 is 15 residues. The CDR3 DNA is TGTGCCAGCAGCTTAGCATCTACCCAGAACACTGAAGCTTTCTTT. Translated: CASSLASTQNTEAFF.

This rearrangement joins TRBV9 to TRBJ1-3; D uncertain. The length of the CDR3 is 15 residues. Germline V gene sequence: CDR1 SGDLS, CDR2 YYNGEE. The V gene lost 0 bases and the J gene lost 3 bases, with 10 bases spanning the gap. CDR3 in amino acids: CASSVVTWVGNTIYF. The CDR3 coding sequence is TGTGCCAGCAGCGTAGTAACGTGGGTTGGAAACACCATATATTTT.

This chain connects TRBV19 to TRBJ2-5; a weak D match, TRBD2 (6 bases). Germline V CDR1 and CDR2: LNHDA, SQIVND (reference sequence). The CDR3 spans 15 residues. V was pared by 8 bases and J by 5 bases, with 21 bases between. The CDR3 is CASGATRPAGETQYF. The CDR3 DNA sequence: TGTGCCAGTGGAGCGACTAGGCCTGCGGGCGAGACCCAGTACTTC. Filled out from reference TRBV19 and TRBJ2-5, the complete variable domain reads DGGITQSPKYLFRKEGQNVTLSCEQNLNHDAMYWYRQDPGQGLRLIYYSQIVNDFQKGDIAEGYSVSREKKESFPLTVTSAQKNPTAFYLCASGATRPAGETQYFGPGTRLLVL.

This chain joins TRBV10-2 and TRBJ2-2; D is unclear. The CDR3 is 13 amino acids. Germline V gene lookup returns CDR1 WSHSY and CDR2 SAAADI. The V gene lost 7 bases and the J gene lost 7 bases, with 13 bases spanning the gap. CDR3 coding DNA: TGCGCCAGCACCGAACGGCTCGGCGGGGAGCTGTTTTTT. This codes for CASTERLGGELFF.

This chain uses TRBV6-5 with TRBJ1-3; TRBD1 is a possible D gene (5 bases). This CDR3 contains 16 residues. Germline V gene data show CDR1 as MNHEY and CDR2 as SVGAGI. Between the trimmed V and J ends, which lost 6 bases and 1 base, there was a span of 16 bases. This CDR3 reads CASSTERGYSGNTIYF. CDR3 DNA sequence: TGTGCCAGCAGCACAGAGAGGGGATATTCTGGAAACACCATATATTTT.

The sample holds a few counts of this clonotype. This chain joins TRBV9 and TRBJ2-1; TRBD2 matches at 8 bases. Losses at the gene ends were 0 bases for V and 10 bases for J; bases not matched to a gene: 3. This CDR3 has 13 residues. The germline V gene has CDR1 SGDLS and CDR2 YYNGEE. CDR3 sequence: CASSVATSGEQFF. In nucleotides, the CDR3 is TGTGCCAGCAGCGTAGCTACTAGCGGAGAGCAGTTCTTC. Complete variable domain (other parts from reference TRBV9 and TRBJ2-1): DSGVTQTPKHLITATGQRVTLRCSPRSGDLSVYWYQQSLDQGLQFLIQYYNGEERAKGNILERFSAQQFPDLHSELNLSSLELGDSALYFCASSVATSGEQFFGPGTRLTVL.

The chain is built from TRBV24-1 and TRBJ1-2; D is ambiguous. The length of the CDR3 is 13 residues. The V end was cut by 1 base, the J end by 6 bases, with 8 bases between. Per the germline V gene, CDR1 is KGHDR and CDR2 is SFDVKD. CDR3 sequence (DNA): TGTGCCACCAGTGATTTTTCCAGTAATGGCTACACCTTC. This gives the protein CATSDFSSNGYTF.

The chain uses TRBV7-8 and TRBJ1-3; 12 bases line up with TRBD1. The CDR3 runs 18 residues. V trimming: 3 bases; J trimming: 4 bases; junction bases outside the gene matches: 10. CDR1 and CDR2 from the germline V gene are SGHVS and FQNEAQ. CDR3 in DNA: TGTGCCAGCAGCTTTAGTTCCCCGGGACAGGGGGCAGGAAACACCATATATTTT. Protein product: CASSFSSPGQGAGNTIYF.

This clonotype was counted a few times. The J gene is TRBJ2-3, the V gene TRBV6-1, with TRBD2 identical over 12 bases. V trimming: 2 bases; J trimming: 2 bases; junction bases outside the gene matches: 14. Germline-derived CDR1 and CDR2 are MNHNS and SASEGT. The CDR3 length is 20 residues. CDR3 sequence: CASSERGAPGLAGLTDTQYF. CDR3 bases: TGTGCCAGCAGTGAACGGGGGGCCCCGGGACTAGCGGGCCTCACAGATACGCAGTATTTT.

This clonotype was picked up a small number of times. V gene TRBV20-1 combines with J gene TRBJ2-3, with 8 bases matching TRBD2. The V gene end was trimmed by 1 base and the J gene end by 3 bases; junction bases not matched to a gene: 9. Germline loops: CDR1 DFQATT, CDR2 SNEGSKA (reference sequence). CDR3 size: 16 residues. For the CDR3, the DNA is TGCAGTGCTAGAGCCTTCTCAGCGGGAGAGACAGATACGCAGTATTTT. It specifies CSARAFSAGETDTQYF.

The DNA for the CDR3 is TGTGCCAGCAGCCGCGCGCCGGGACAGGGGAACGAGCAGTACTTC. Translating it yields CASSRAPGQGNEQYF. The chain combines TRBV3-1 with TRBJ2-7; 10 positions match TRBD1. CDR3 length equals 15 residues. Trimming cost V 4 bases and J 5 bases; bases outside gene matches: 8. The germline gives CDR1 LGHDT, CDR2 YNNKEL (reference sequence).

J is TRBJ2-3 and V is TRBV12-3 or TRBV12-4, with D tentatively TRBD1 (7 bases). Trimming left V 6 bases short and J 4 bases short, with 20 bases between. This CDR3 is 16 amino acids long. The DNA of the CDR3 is TGTGCCAGCAGGCTGAACAGGGGACTCGTGGCAGATACGCAGTATTTT. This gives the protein CASRLNRGLVADTQYF.

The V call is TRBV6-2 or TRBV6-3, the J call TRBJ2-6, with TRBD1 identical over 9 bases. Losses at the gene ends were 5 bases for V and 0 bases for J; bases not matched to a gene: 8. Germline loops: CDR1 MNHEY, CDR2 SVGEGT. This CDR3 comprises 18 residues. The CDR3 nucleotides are TGTGCCAGCAGTCCGAGACAGGGGGTTATCTCTGGGGCCAACGTCCTGACTTTC. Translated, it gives CASSPRQGVISGANVLTF.

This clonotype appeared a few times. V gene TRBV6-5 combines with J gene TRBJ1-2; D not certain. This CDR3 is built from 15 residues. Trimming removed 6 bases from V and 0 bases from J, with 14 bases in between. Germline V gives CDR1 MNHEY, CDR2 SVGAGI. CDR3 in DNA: TGTGCCAGCAGCCAATTCCTGTCCTCTAACTATGGCTACACCTTC. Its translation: CASSQFLSSNYGYTF.

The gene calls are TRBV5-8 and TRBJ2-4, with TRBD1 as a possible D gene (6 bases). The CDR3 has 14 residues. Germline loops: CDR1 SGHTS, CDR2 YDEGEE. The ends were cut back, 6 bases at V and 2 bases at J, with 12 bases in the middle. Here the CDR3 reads CASNSGATKNIQYF. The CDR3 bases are TGTGCCAGCAACTCAGGGGCAACCAAAAACATTCAGTACTTC.

Here the CDR3 DNA reads TGCAGCGTTGAACGACAGTACAATGAGCAGTTCTTC. Protein: CSVERQYNEQFF. V gene TRBV29-1 combines with J gene TRBJ2-1, with a possible D match to TRBD1 (5 bases). V was clipped by 2 bases and J by 4 bases, with 6 bases between them. The CDR3 is made up of 12 amino acids. In germline, CDR1 is SQVTM, CDR2 ANQGSEA.

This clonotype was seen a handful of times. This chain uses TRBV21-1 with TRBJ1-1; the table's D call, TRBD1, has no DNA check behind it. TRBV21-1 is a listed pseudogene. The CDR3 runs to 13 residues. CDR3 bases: TGTGCCAGCCCGGGACACAAGAACACTGAAGCTTTCTTT. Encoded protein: CASPGHKNTEAFF.

As DNA, the CDR3 is TGTGCCACCAGTGATCGCGACAGGGGGTACACCGGGGAGCTGTTTTTT. The encoded protein is CATSDRDRGYTGELFF. The chain is built from TRBV24-1 and TRBJ2-2, with TRBD1 identical over 9 bases. Germline V lookup: CDR1 KGHDR, CDR2 SFDVKD. The length of the CDR3 is 16 residues. Losses at the gene ends were 3 bases for V and 3 bases for J; bases not matched to a gene: 4.

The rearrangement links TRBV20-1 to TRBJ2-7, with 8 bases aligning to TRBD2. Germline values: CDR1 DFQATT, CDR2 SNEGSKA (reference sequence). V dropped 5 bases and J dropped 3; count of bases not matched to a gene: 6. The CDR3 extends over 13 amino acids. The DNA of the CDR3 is TGCAGTGCTGCCGGGACTAGGAACTACGAGCAGTACTTC. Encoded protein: CSAAGTRNYEQYF.